These T cell receptor beta chains were read from a single sample in a study of long-term antiretroviral therapy in people with HIV. Repertoires were generated with immunoSEQ multiplex PCR, while TCRdb's copy carries only in-frame clones and drops some. The sample includes 15,000 to 20,000 clones, roughly 80% of them seen just once. Sequenced material: unsorted PBMCs, taken 2.3 years after starting antiretroviral therapy. These receptors all stem from a woman aged 40 to 49 with HIV. Each CDR3 is given with its conserved first and last residue. The D gene is left open where the match is weak. The size entry is marked missing in some rows and otherwise reads once, few, many or a size class.

NA,NA,TRBJ2-1,TRBV6-5,TGTGCCAGCAGTTACGAGGTTGGGGGCGGGGGCAATGAGCAGTTCTTC,CASSYEVGGGGNEQFF
NA,TRBD2,TRBJ2-7,TRBV13,TGTGCCAGCAGCTTACGGGGGGGGCTACTCTCCTACGAGCAGTACTTC,CASSLRGGLLSYEQYF
few,NA,TRBJ1-5,TRBV23-1,TGCGCCAGACAGGGATCCAATCAGCCCCAGCATTTT,CARQGSNQPQHF
NA,NA,TRBJ2-5,TRBV6-1,TGTGCCACCAGTCAATTCCAAGAGACCCAGTACTTC,CATSQFQETQYF
NA,NA,TRBJ2-7,TRBV7-8,TGTGCCAGCAGCTTAGCGCTGGCAGCCGATTTCGACTTC,CASSLALAADFDF
NA,NA,TRBJ1-1,TRBV28,TGTGCCAGCAGTTTATTGGTTTCGGACACTGAAGCTTTCTTT,CASSLLVSDTEAFF
NA,TRBD2,TRBJ2-7,TRBV19,TGTGCCAGTAGTATTGGCGGGACTAGTTCCTACGAGCAGTACTTC,CASSIGGTSSYEQYF
NA,NA,TRBJ1-4,TRBV29-1,TGCAGCGTTGAGAAGACGGGGTATGAAAAACTGTTTTTT,CSVEKTGYEKLFF
NA,NA,TRBJ1-1,TRBV27,TGTGCCAGCAGATCGACTTTACTGAACACTGAAGCTTTCTTT,CASRSTLLNTEAFF
NA,TRBD2,TRBJ2-7,TRBV13,TGTGCCAGCAGCTCTCTAGCGGGAGTTTACGAGCAGTACTTC,CASSSLAGVYEQYF
NA,TRBD2,TRBJ2-1,TRBV25-1,TGTGCCAGCAGTGAAGTGCTAGCGGGGAGCTCCTACAATGAGCAGTTCTTC,CASSEVLAGSSYNEQFF
NA,NA,TRBJ2-7,TRBV11-2,TGTGCCAGCAGCTTAGAAGGATACGAGCAGTACTTC,CASSLEGYEQYF
NA,TRBD2,TRBJ2-1,TRBV7-9,TGTGCCAGCAGCCTAGCTTTGGGAGCGGGGGAGCAGTTCTTC,CASSLALGAGEQFF
NA,NA,TRBJ1-5,TRBV15,TGTGCCACCAGCAGAGAAGGCAGGGTCAACAATCAGCCCCAGCATTTT,CATSREGRVNNQPQHF
NA,TRBD1,TRBJ1-5,TRBV19,TGTGCCAGTAGTATCCTCCCGAGACAGGGGACTGGGCGCAATCAGCCCCAGCATTTT,CASSILPRQGTGRNQPQHF
NA,TRBD1,TRBJ1-1,TRBV7-9,TGTGCCAGCAGCTCGGACAGGGGATCGGGCACTGAAGCTTTCTTT,CASSSDRGSGTEAFF
NA,NA,TRBJ2-3,TRBV14,TGTGCCAGCAGCCAAGAGGTATACAGCACAGATACGCAGTATTTT,CASSQEVYSTDTQYF
NA,NA,TRBJ1-5,TRBV11-2,TGTGCCAGCAGCTTATCAGATAGCAATCAGCCCCAGCATTTT,CASSLSDSNQPQHF
NA,NA,TRBJ1-1,TRBV5-1,TGCGCCAGCAGCGAACAGCAGGGGAAGAGGGATGAAGCTTTCTTT,CASSEQQGKRDEAFF
NA,NA,TRBJ1-2,TRBV14,TGTGCCAGTTCTAAATCACCGGGGGTGAGATATGGCTACACCTTC,CASSKSPGVRYGYTF
few,NA,TRBJ2-7,TRBV6-4,TGTGCCAGCCCTGCGTCAGGCTACGAGCAGTACTTC,CASPASGYEQYF
NA,NA,TRBJ2-1,TRBV29-1,TGCAGCGTTGCGGGGCAGGGGGGTCGGAATGAGCAGTTCTTC,CSVAGQGGRNEQFF
NA,NA,TRBJ2-7,TRBV27,TGTGCCAGCAGCCCTACCCACACCGACCCCTCTTACGAGCAGTACTTC,CASSPTHTDPSYEQYF
NA,NA,TRBJ1-2,TRBV15,TGTGCCACCAGCAGAGATCCGACCTATGGCTACACCTTC,CATSRDPTYGYTF
NA,TRBD1,TRBJ2-6,TRBV5-6,TGTGCCAGCAGCTTGGCATACAGGGGTTCCTTTTCTGGGGCCAACGTCCTGACTTTC,CASSLAYRGSFSGANVLTF
NA,NA,TRBJ2-1,TRBV7-8,TGTGCCAGCAGCCCCGAAGGGGGGGTCAATGAGCAGTTCTTC,CASSPEGGVNEQFF
NA,NA,TRBJ2-3,TRBV2,TGTGCCAGCAGTGAGGGTATAGCACGAACAGATACGCAGTATTTT,CASSEGIARTDTQYF
NA,NA,TRBJ2-2,TRBV18,TGTGCCAGCTCACCATTGAGGGATGAGCTGTTTTTT,CASSPLRDELFF
once,NA,TRBJ2-3,TRBV4-3,TGCGCCAGCAGCCAAGAAGGAGGGTCAGGGTTTAGAGATACGCAGTATTTT,CASSQEGGSGFRDTQYF
few,NA,TRBJ1-2,TRBV7-2,TGTGCCACCTCCCTTGATATCCATAACTATGGCTACACCTTC,CATSLDIHNYGYTF
few,NA,TRBJ2-7,TRBV11-2,TGTGCCAGCAGCCCGGACAGATTCTACGAGCAGTACTTC,CASSPDRFYEQYF
NA,TRBD2,TRBJ2-4,TRBV5-1,TGCGCCAGCAGCTTGAGGGTAGCGGGGACCCTAGCCAAAAACATTCAGTACTTC,CASSLRVAGTLAKNIQYF
few,NA,TRBJ2-7,TRBV7-9,TGTGCCAGCAGCTATGTTAGCTCCTACGAGCAGTACTTC,CASSYVSSYEQYF
few,TRBD1,TRBJ1-4,TRBV4-1,TGCGCCAGCAGCCAATCCGGACAGGGGAATGAAAAACTGTTTTTT,CASSQSGQGNEKLFF
NA,NA,TRBJ2-1,TRBV7-6,TGTGCCAGCAGCCTCTCCTCGGACTTCAACTACAATGAGCAGTTCTTC,CASSLSSDFNYNEQFF
NA,TRBD2,TRBJ2-2,TRBV15,TGTGCCACCAGGGCTAGCGGGACCTACACCGGGGAGCTGTTTTTT,CATRASGTYTGELFF
NA,TRBD1,TRBJ1-4,TRBV5-6,TGTGCCAGCAGCTTCGGGGACAGGGGGCGAGGTGAAAAACTGTTTTTT,CASSFGDRGRGEKLFF
NA,NA,TRBJ2-3,TRBV7-2,TGTGCCAGCAGCTTAGCGTTGAGGGATACGCAGTATTTT,CASSLALRDTQYF
NA,TRBD2,TRBJ2-3,TRBV5-4,TGTGCCAGCAGCTTTCCTAGCGGGGGAGGAGATACGCAGTATTTT,CASSFPSGGGDTQYF
NA,NA,TRBJ1-2,TRBV14,TGTGCCAGCAGCCAAGCAGGGTATGGCTACACCTTC,CASSQAGYGYTF
NA,TRBD2,TRBJ2-7,TRBV30,TGTGCCTGGAGACCTCTAGCGGGAGGACCGCGGTCCTACGAGCAGTACTTC,CAWRPLAGGPRSYEQYF
few,NA,TRBJ2-7,TRBV6-1,TGTGCCAGCAGTGAGGGTTTCGGACTGTCCTACGAGCAGTACTTC,CASSEGFGLSYEQYF
NA,NA,TRBJ2-2,TRBV6-5,TGTGCCAGCAGGCCCCTGACCGGGGAGCTGTTTTTT,CASRPLTGELFF
NA,NA,TRBJ1-2,TRBV29-1,TGCAGCGTCACCCCCCCAGGCCGCAACTATGGCTACACCTTC,CSVTPPGRNYGYTF
NA,NA,TRBJ2-7,TRBV19,TGTGCCAGTAGTATTGAGTTGAGCTACGAGCAGTACTTC,CASSIELSYEQYF
NA,NA,TRBJ2-1,TRBV20-1,TGCAGTGCTAGAGATTGGGAGCAGTTCTTC,CSARDWEQFF
NA,NA,TRBJ2-7,TRBV5-1,TGCGCCAGCAGCTTAGACCGGACAGCCACTTACGAGCAGTACTTC,CASSLDRTATYEQYF
NA,NA,TRBJ1-2,TRBV4-3,TGCGCCAGCGGAGGGGGCTATGGCTACACCTTC,CASGGGYGYTF
NA,TRBD2,TRBJ2-3,TRBV2,TGTGCCAGCAGTGGAGAGGGACTAGCGGGGTCGCAGTATTTT,CASSGEGLAGSQYF
once,NA,TRBJ1-1,TRBV27,TGTGCCAGCAGTTTATATTCGAACACTGAAGCTTTCTTT,CASSLYSNTEAFF
NA,TRBD1,TRBJ1-5,TRBV6-5,TGTGCCAGCAGTTCCTTCGGACAGGCGCCCCAGCATTTT,CASSSFGQAPQHF
few,TRBD1,TRBJ1-5,TRBV2,TGTGCCAGCAGATACAGGGGGCAAGGGCAGCCCCAGCATTTT,CASRYRGQGQPQHF
NA,NA,TRBJ2-3,TRBV7-7,TGTGCCAGCAGCTTATCGCGGTACACAGATACGCAGTATTTT,CASSLSRYTDTQYF